Below, 18 T cell receptor beta chains from the same sample are listed, as sequenced in a study of T-cell reconstitution after alpha-beta-depleted transplantation in children. Unique molecular identifiers were incorporated during preparation of the TCRbeta library. TCRdb reprocessed the PCR reads with MiXCR, giving one entry per CDR3 protein. The repertoire holds 350,000 to 400,000 distinct CDR3 sequences, with just over 20% as singletons. Source: PBMCs from the stem cell graft donor, taken from the stem cell graft. These receptor sequences come from a human donor who donated a stem cell graft to a child with acute myeloid leukemia.

This clonotype has just a few counts. This chain joins TRBV12-3 or TRBV12-4 and TRBJ2-5; no firm D call. Trimming cost V 2 bases and J 5 bases, with 12 bases left between them. The length of the CDR3 is 14 residues. CDR3 sequence (DNA): TGTGCCAGCAGTTTACGTCCTAGTCTGGAGACCCAGTACTTC. Translating it yields CASSLRPSLETQYF.

This clonotype was observed many times. This chain uses TRBV29-1 with TRBJ1-3; D possibly corresponds to TRBD1 (5 bases). From germline, CDR1 is SQVTM and CDR2 ANQGSEA. CDR3 length: 14 residues. Trimming removed 7 bases from V and 1 base from J, with 14 bases in between. The CDR3 is CSGQGAGSGNTIYF. The DNA of the CDR3 is TGCAGCGGCCAGGGCGCCGGATCTGGAAACACCATATATTTT.

This clonotype was counted many times. This chain connects TRBV27 to TRBJ2-5; D gene uncertain. Germline V gene data show CDR1 as MNHEY and CDR2 as SMNVEV (reference sequence). The CDR3 is 9 residues long. The V end lost 9 bases, the J end lost 3 bases, and 2 bases lay between the germline ends. The CDR3 region has the DNA TGTGCCAGGGAAGAGACCCAGTACTTC. Amino acid sequence: CAREETQYF.

This clonotype was picked up a small number of times. CDR3 region: CASSFNGGELFF. DNA for the CDR3: TGTGCCAGCAGTTTTAATGGCGGGGAGCTGTTTTTT. The V gene is TRBV27, the J gene TRBJ2-2; D call uncertain. CDR3 length: 12 residues. The V gene's germline CDR1 is MNHEY and CDR2 SMNVEV (reference sequence). The V end lost 3 bases, the J end lost 7 bases, and 6 bases lay between the germline ends.

This clonotype was seen a handful of times. The chain links TRBV5-8 to TRBJ1-5; 7 positions agree with TRBD1. CDR1 and CDR2 (germline): SGHTS, YDEGEE. This CDR3 spans 12 amino acids. The V gene end was trimmed by 9 bases and the J gene end by 3 bases; junction bases not matched to a gene: 3. The CDR3 region has the DNA TGTGCCACACAGGGGAACAATCAGCCCCAGCATTTT. This gives the protein CATQGNNQPQHF.

The CDR3 loop is CSVLGTSLQYF. In nucleotides, the CDR3 is TGCAGCGTCCTAGGGACTAGCTTGCAGTACTTC. V gene TRBV29-1 combines with J gene TRBJ2-7; TRBD2 matches at 9 bases. Germline CDR1 SQVTM, CDR2 ANQGSEA. Germline trimming cut 6 bases from V and 9 bases from J; bases unmatched to any gene: 6. The CDR3 totals 11 residues.

This clonotype was counted a few times. This chain links TRBV20-1 with TRBJ1-5; no reliable D call. Germline V gene lookup returns CDR1 DFQATT and CDR2 SNEGSKA (reference sequence). V was cut by 5 bases and J by 6 bases, with 14 bases left in between. This CDR3 contains 13 residues. CDR3 in DNA: TGCAGTGCTCCCCGGAGGGTGAGTCAGCCCCAGCATTTT. This gives the protein CSAPRRVSQPQHF.

The chain is built from TRBV12-3 or TRBV12-4 and TRBJ2-7, with D unresolved. CDR3 size: 13 residues. V dropped 5 bases and J dropped 4 bases, with 12 bases sitting between them. CDR3 sequence: CASSPFAGYEQYF. The CDR3 nucleotides are TGTGCCAGCAGTCCCTTCGCTGGTTACGAGCAGTACTTC.

V and J are TRBV5-1 and TRBJ1-3; D is undetermined. Germline V gives CDR1 SGHRS, CDR2 YFSETQ. CDR3 size: 16 residues. V was trimmed by 5 bases and J by 3 bases, leaving 18 bases between them. In nucleotides, the CDR3 is TGCGCCAGCAGTACGACACAGAGTAACCGTGGAAACACCATATATTTT. Translated: CASSTTQSNRGNTIYF.

A word on this clonotype: The conserved closing phenylalanine or tryptophan is absent in this CDR3, likely reflecting a read error. The chain uses TRBV5-4 and TRBJ2-5; 13 nucleotides line up with TRBD2. V gave up 5 bases and J gave up 6 bases; unmatched junction bases: 13. CDR3 length: 17 residues. The germline V gene has CDR1 SGHNT and CDR2 YYREEE (reference sequence). CDR3 in amino acids: CASSSGTSGEERKTQYL. The CDR3 nucleotides read TGTGCCAGCAGTTCCGGGACTAGCGGGGAGGAAAGGAAGACCCAGTACTTG.

The CDR3 DNA follows: TGCGCCAGCAGCCACGACAGGGATCAGGAAAAACTGTTTTTT. Amino acid sequence: CASSHDRDQEKLFF. The genes are TRBV4-1 and TRBJ1-4; TRBD1 matches at 7 bases. This CDR3 has 14 residues. Per the germline V gene, CDR1 is MGHRA and CDR2 is YSYEKL. V shed 3 bases and J 8 bases; nucleotides not matched to a gene: 6.

Many counts were recorded for this clonotype. The chain has TRBV12-3 or TRBV12-4 and TRBJ2-3, with 9 positions matching TRBD1. The V and J ends lost 5 bases and 1 base, in that order; junction bases with no gene match: 4. CDR3 length: 15 residues. CDR3 amino acids: CASSKTGGGTDTQYF. The CDR3 coding sequence is TGTGCCAGCAGTAAGACAGGGGGAGGCACAGATACGCAGTATTTT.

The V and J genes are TRBV12-3 or TRBV12-4 and TRBJ2-7; 9 nucleotides agree with TRBD2. The CDR3 sequence is 14 residues long. V trimming: 5 bases; J trimming: 6 bases; junction bases outside the gene matches: 8. The CDR3 DNA reads TGTGCCAGCAGTGGATTAGCGGGAGTTGGCGAGCAGTACTTC. Protein: CASSGLAGVGEQYF.

This clonotype turned up a few times. J is TRBJ1-1 and V is TRBV12-3 or TRBV12-4; no clear D gene. Trimming took 2 bases from V and 5 from J, leaving 3 bases between them. The CDR3 length is 11 residues. DNA for the CDR3: TGTGCCAGCAGTTTAAAGACTGAAGCTTTCTTT. Amino acid sequence: CASSLKTEAFF.

Points on this clonotype: Since the CDR3 does not end with the conserved phenylalanine or tryptophan, this likely comes from a read error. This sequence joins TRBV2 and TRBJ1-1, with no clear D. Germline V gene lookup returns CDR1 SNHLY and CDR2 FYNNEI. The CDR3 sequence is 12 residues long. Trimming stripped 7 bases from V and 1 base from J, with 7 bases between. In DNA, the CDR3 is TGTGCCAGCAACGAGAAGAACACTGAAGCTTTCTGT. Amino acid sequence: CASNEKNTEAFC.

The CDR3 nucleotides read TGTGCCATCAGTGTTCACCAGGACACCGGGGAGCTGTTTTTT. Protein sequence: CAISVHQDTGELFF. This chain joins TRBV10-3 and TRBJ2-2; D is unclear. Trimming stripped 4 bases from V and 3 bases from J, with 9 bases between. The CDR3 length is 14 residues. Germline V gene data show CDR1 as ENHRY and CDR2 as SYGVKD.

This chain links TRBV5-1 with TRBJ2-7; TRBD1 or TRBD2 may be the D gene (5 bases each). CDR3 length: 14 residues. The germline V gene has CDR1 SGHRS and CDR2 YFSETQ. With 7 bases removed from V and 0 bases from J, the gap between germline ends came to 14 bases. The DNA for the CDR3 is TGCGCCAGCGCCCGGGACGGCTCCTCCTACGAGCAGTACTTC. Protein sequence: CASARDGSSYEQYF.

V is TRBV20-1 and J is TRBJ2-6, with TRBD1 as a possible D gene (6 bases). Between the trimmed V and J ends, which lost 0 bases and 0 bases, there was a span of 12 bases. Per the germline V gene, CDR1 is DFQATT and CDR2 is SNEGSKA (reference sequence). The CDR3 is 17 amino acids. CDR3 nucleotide sequence: TGCAGTGCTAGAGATTACAGGGCAAGCTCTGGGGCCAACGTCCTGACTTTC. It encodes CSARDYRASSGANVLTF.